This T cell receptor (beta chain) was identified during a study of CD8+CD57+ T cells in acquired aplastic anemia. The wider study: Sorted CD4+ plus CD8+ cells gave DNA averaging about 3.2 ug.

The template used for profiling TCR beta VDJ and CDR3 was genomic DNA. TCRdb re-called the reads through MiXCR, storing one row per CDR3 protein. The sample consists of roughly 300,000 distinct CDR3 sequences, approximately 56% of them appearing once. The germline gives CDR1 SEHNR, CDR2 FQNEAQ (reference sequence). This CDR3 region has 15 residues. On this clonotype: Its antigen remains unidentified. Its ends do not fully match the called genes, so a read error is possible.

Findings and caveats of the study: Patient and control CD8+ Simpson's diversity was not significantly different. It was found that some 31 CD8+ CDR3 sequences were shared between patients and controls.

The specimen was sorted CD4+, CD8+, or CD8+CD57+ T cells (not recorded which) from PBMCs. The J gene is TRBJ1-1, the V gene TRBV7-9, with a weak D call TRBD1 (5 bases). The TCR comes from a human donor with severe aplastic anemia or a healthy control (not recorded which). CDR3 protein: CASSRAGTVNTEALF. CDR3 sequence (DNA): TGTGCCAGCAGTCGCGCCGGGACCGTGAATACTGAAGCTCTCTTT.